Below, 23 T cell receptor beta chains from the same sample are listed, as sequenced in a study of prognosis after radiotherapy for stage I lung cancer. Genomic DNA was subjected to two-round multiplex PCR for amplification of TCR beta CDR3. With primers specific to each TRBV and TRBJ gene, the first-round PCR was performed. Using its own MiXCR run on the multiplex PCR reads, TCRdb lists one record per CDR3 protein. The sample yields around 29,000 distinct CDR3 sequences, 46% seen once. Source: PBMCs, taken before or after stereotactic body radiation therapy (not recorded which). The receptors stem from a donor at least 50 years old with non-small cell lung cancer.

V gene TRBV20-1 combines with J gene TRBJ2-3; TRBD1 matches at 10 bases. After removal of 6 bases from V and 3 bases from J, the junction contained 6 bases not matched to a gene. Per the germline V gene, CDR1 is DFQATT and CDR2 is SNEGSKA (reference sequence). CDR3 length equals 14 residues. This CDR3 is CSARTGQGTDTQYF. CDR3 in DNA: TGCAGTGCCAGAACGGGACAGGGGACAGATACGCAGTATTTT.

The table lists this clonotype with a few counts. The chain joins TRBV7-9 to TRBJ2-7, with a tentative D call TRBD2 (6 bases). The CDR3 loop spans 14 amino acids. Deletions cut 5 bases from V and 0 bases from J, with 11 bases between. Germline CDR1 SEHNR, CDR2 FQNEAQ (reference sequence). The CDR3 coding sequence is TGTGCCAGCAGCCGGGGACTTAACTCCTACGAGCAGTACTTC. It yields the protein CASSRGLNSYEQYF.

The CDR3 DNA reads TGTGCCAGCAGTTTAGGCAGGGTACGGGGACTAGCTGGAGTTATAGATACGCAGTATTTT. Residues: CASSLGRVRGLAGVIDTQYF. The chain employs TRBV27 and TRBJ2-3; 9 bases fit TRBD2. With 2 bases clipped from V and 5 bases from J, the junction kept 20 bases outside the gene matches. The CDR3 extends over 20 amino acids. Germline V CDR1 and CDR2: MNHEY, SMNVEV (reference sequence).

V usage is TRBV9 and J usage is TRBJ1-2; D is perhaps TRBD1 (5 bases). The germline CDR1 and CDR2 sequences are SGDLS and YYNGEE. The V end lost 4 bases, the J end lost 6 bases, and 16 bases lay between the germline ends. The CDR3 is 14 amino acids. DNA of the CDR3: TGTGCCAGCAGCCCCACTCGACAGTCGGATGGCTACACCTTC. It encodes CASSPTRQSDGYTF.

As to this clonotype: Possible read error: a much larger clone is one base away. V and J are TRBV6-1 and TRBJ2-5, with a possible D match to TRBD1 (6 bases). Germline CDR1 MNHNS, CDR2 SASEGT. The CDR3 is made up of 14 amino acids. Trimming removed 5 bases at V and 5 bases at J, with 15 bases between. CDR3 residues: CASSPRTASETQYF. DNA of the CDR3: TGTGCCAGCAGTCCAAGGACAGCGAGCGAGACCCAGTACTTC.

Worth noting for this clonotype: This may stem from a read error, because a much larger clone lies one nucleotide away. This chain joins TRBV5-1 and TRBJ1-1; 8 nucleotides line up with TRBD1. After removal of 6 bases from V and 3 bases from J, the junction contained 7 bases not matched to a gene. This CDR3 is built from 14 residues. The germline gives CDR1 SGHRS, CDR2 YFSETQ. CDR3 protein: CASIRTGIYTEAFF. CDR3 DNA: TGCGCCAGCATCAGGACAGGGATTTACACTGAAGCTTTCTTT. Full variable domain (rest looked up from reference TRBV5-1 and TRBJ1-1): KAGVTQTPRYLIKTRGQQVTLSCSPISGHRSVSWYQQTPGQGLQFLFEYFSETQRNKGNFPGRFSGRQFSNSRSEMNVSTLELGDSALYLCASIRTGIYTEAFFGQGTRLTVV.

At least ten counts were recorded for this clonotype. V gene TRBV20-1 combines with J gene TRBJ2-5; possibly TRBD1 for D (6 bases). V was cut by 0 bases and J by 5 bases, with 16 bases left in between. Germline V gene sequence: CDR1 DFQATT, CDR2 SNEGSKA (reference sequence). This CDR3 contains 15 residues. The CDR3 here is CSARDNGRGSETQYF. In DNA form, the CDR3 reads TGCAGTGCTAGAGATAACGGCAGGGGAAGCGAGACCCAGTACTTC.

About this clonotype: A far bigger clonotype differs at one base, so this is likely a read error. This chain joins TRBV6-1 and TRBJ1-2; perhaps TRBD1 as D (5 bases). This CDR3 region has 16 residues. Germline V gives CDR1 MNHNS, CDR2 SASEGT. For the CDR3, the DNA is TGTGTCAGCAGTTCCGGGGGAGCGGCCCTACGTGGTGGCTACACCTTC. Translating gives CVSSSGGAALRGGYTF.

This clonotype was seen a few times. Being one base from a much bigger clone, this may be a read error. The gene calls are TRBV29-1 and TRBJ1-1; TRBD1 matches at 7 bases. The CDR3 totals 15 residues. In germline, CDR1 is SQVTM, CDR2 ANQGSEA. In DNA, the CDR3 is TGCATCGTTGAAGGACCTCCAGGGGGGAGGACTGAAGCTTTCTTT. This translates into CIVEGPPGGRTEAFF.

This clonotype was recorded many times. V and J are TRBV7-3 and TRBJ2-1; the D gene could be TRBD1 or TRBD2 (5 bases each). This CDR3 has 11 amino acids. The V and J ends lost 6 bases and 10 bases respectively, with 10 bases between them. Germline V gives CDR1 SGHTA, CDR2 FQGTGA. The DNA of the CDR3 is TGTGCCAGCAGTTCGGGGCCAGAGCAGTTCTTC. It is translated as CASSSGPEQFF.

This clonotype is medium-sized within its sample. V is TRBV6-1 and J is TRBJ2-7, with TRBD1 matching over 7 bases. The germline CDR1 and CDR2 sequences are MNHNS and SASEGT. This CDR3 is built from 14 residues. The trim removed 5 bases at V and 1 base at J, leaving 5 bases unmatched. The CDR3 coding sequence is TGTGCCAGCAGTCCGACAGGGCCTTCCTACGAGCAGTACTTC. Amino acids: CASSPTGPSYEQYF.

This clonotype was seen many times. The V and J genes are TRBV11-2 and TRBJ2-5, with TRBD1 matching over 8 bases. The germline V gene has CDR1 SGHAT and CDR2 FQNNGV. V gave up 1 base and J gave up 0 bases; unmatched junction bases: 1. The CDR3 length is 15 residues. CDR3 DNA: TGTGCCAGCAGCTTAGCAGGGGGCCACCAAGAGACCCAGTACTTC. The encoded protein is CASSLAGGHQETQYF.

This clonotype is labeled as medium-sized. J is TRBJ2-2 and V is TRBV19; D is unresolved. The ends were cut back, 1 base at V and 4 bases at J, with 7 bases in the middle. This CDR3 spans 14 amino acids. The germline CDR1 and CDR2 sequences are LNHDA and SQIVND (reference sequence). CDR3 in DNA: TGTGCCAGTAGTATAGGGTTCAGCACCGGGGAGCTGTTTTTT. Protein product: CASSIGFSTGELFF.

In this sample, this clonotype is medium-sized (0.01 to 0.1%). V gene TRBV15 combines with J gene TRBJ2-7, with 7 bases matching TRBD2. Unmatched junction bases numbered 2, after V lost 0 bases and J lost 3 bases. Germline lookup yields CDR1 LNHNV and CDR2 YYDKDF (reference sequence). The CDR3 spans 14 residues. CDR3 nucleotide sequence: TGTGCCACCAGCAGAGAGGGAGGGGACTACGAGCAGTACTTC. Translating gives CATSREGGDYEQYF.

The chain links TRBV11-2 to TRBJ2-1; TRBD2 is a possible D gene (5 bases). Trimming removed 4 bases at V and 1 base at J, with 11 bases between. Germline V gene lookup returns CDR1 SGHAT and CDR2 FQNNGV. CDR3 length: 15 residues. CDR3: CASSYLGSSYNEQFF. CDR3 bases: TGTGCCAGCAGCTATTTAGGGAGTTCCTACAATGAGCAGTTCTTC.

The genes are TRBV6-8 and TRBJ2-2; 7 bases match TRBD2. The CDR3 contains 15 residues. Germline CDR1 is MNHGY and CDR2 is SAAAGT. Trimming took 6 bases from V and 4 from J; bases not matched to a gene: 8. The CDR3 bases are TGTGCCAGCAGATGTAGCGGGCGGGGCACCGGGGAGCTGTTTTTT. Translated: CASRCSGRGTGELFF.

This clonotype was seen more than once but under ten times. This chain connects TRBV19 to TRBJ1-6; the D gene is possibly TRBD1 (5 bases). CDR1 and CDR2 (germline): LNHDA, SQIVND (reference sequence). The CDR3 is 15 residues long. V lost 3 bases, J lost 7 bases, and 13 bases lay in between. The CDR3 DNA reads as TGTGCCAGTAGTATCGGGGACTCGAACAATTCACCCCTCCACTTT. Amino acids: CASSIGDSNNSPLHF.

V is TRBV2 and J is TRBJ2-7, with D unclear. The CDR3 contains 14 residues. V was clipped by 4 bases and J by 0 bases, with 10 bases between them. The V gene's germline CDR1 is SNHLY and CDR2 FYNNEI. The DNA of the CDR3 is TGTGCCAGCAGTGGTAGGTTGAGCTCCTACGAGCAGTACTTC. This gives the protein CASSGRLSSYEQYF. The whole variable domain, remainder taken from reference TRBV2 and TRBJ2-7, is EPEVTQTPSHQVTQMGQEVILRCVPISNHLYFYWYRQILGQKVEFLVSFYNNEISEKSEIFDDQFSVERPDGSNFTLKIRSTKLEDSAMYFCASSGRLSSYEQYFGPGTRLTVT.

Worth noting for this clonotype: The junction differs from germline at one of its ends, possibly a read error. The chain combines TRBV7-2 with TRBJ1-2; perhaps TRBD1 as D (5 bases). This CDR3 region has 13 residues. The germline V gene encodes CDR1 SGHTA and CDR2 FQGNSA. The CDR3 region has the DNA TGTGCCAGCAGATTAGCGCAGGACATGAGCTACACCTTC. It specifies CASRLAQDMSYTF.

In its sample, this clonotype ranks as medium-sized. The junction does not match germline at one end; this may be a read error. The chain links TRBV4-1 to TRBJ2-2; D is unclear. In germline, CDR1 is MGHRA, CDR2 YSYEKL. The CDR3 loop spans 12 amino acids. The CDR3 DNA is TGTGCCAGCAGCCAAGCCAACGGGGAGCTGTTTTTT. Protein sequence: CASSQANGELFF.

This clonotype has at least ten counts. J is TRBJ2-3 and V is TRBV20-1; 8 positions match TRBD2. The CDR3 length is 15 residues. Germline V gene sequence: CDR1 DFQATT, CDR2 SNEGSKA (reference sequence). With 6 bases clipped from V and 0 bases from J, the junction kept 8 bases outside the gene matches. This CDR3 is CSARAERGSTDTQYF. In nucleotides, the CDR3 is TGCAGTGCGAGGGCAGAGCGGGGGAGCACAGATACGCAGTATTTT.

This clonotype was seen just once. The rearrangement joins TRBV27 to TRBJ2-7; D not certain. V lost 6 bases and J 3 bases, leaving 15 bases between the germline ends. The CDR3 covers 14 residues. Looked up from germline, CDR1 is MNHEY and CDR2 is SMNVEV (reference sequence). As DNA, the CDR3 is TGTGCCAGCAGCCTCTACAACGCTAACTACGAGCAGTACTTC. It translates to CASSLYNANYEQYF.

This clonotype was recorded at least ten times. The rearrangement links TRBV6-5 to TRBJ1-1, with TRBD1 matching 7 bases. The V segment lost 4 bases and the J segment 0 bases; nucleotides outside the gene matches: 8. The CDR3 totals 16 residues. The V gene's germline CDR1 is MNHEY and CDR2 SVGAGI. CDR3 coding DNA: TGTGCCAGCAGTTCCCTTACCGGGACAGTGAACACTGAAGCTTTCTTT. It is translated as CASSSLTGTVNTEAFF.